Presented here are 2 T cell receptor beta chains from one specimen sequenced in a study of blood T cell repertoires in COVID-19. Method: immunoSEQ multiplex PCR; TCRdb's copy keeps in-frame clones and lacks some. The profile shows about 140,000 clones, 79% of them singletons. Material for sequencing was peripheral blood. The receptors here all came from a man between 60 and 70 years old with acute or convalescent COVID-19.

The chain recombines TRBV7-8 with TRBJ1-5; 10 bases agree with TRBD1. J was trimmed by 7 bases and V by 5 bases; bases with no gene match: 14. The germline CDR1 and CDR2 sequences are SGHVS and FQNEAQ. CDR3 length equals 17 residues. The chain's CDR3 is CASSATGTGVLGQPQHF. The CDR3 DNA sequence: TGTGCCAGCAGCGCTACCGGGACAGGGGTATTGGGCCAGCCCCAGCATTTT.

The chain links TRBV5-1 to TRBJ2-1; 8 nucleotides agree with TRBD2. Germline CDR1 reads SGHRS; CDR2 reads YFSETQ. The ends lost 5 bases at V and 5 bases at J; junction bases unmatched: 9. This CDR3 contains 15 residues. CDR3: CASRETLAVNNEQFF. The CDR3 DNA reads as TGCGCCAGCAGAGAGACACTAGCGGTTAACAATGAGCAGTTCTTC.